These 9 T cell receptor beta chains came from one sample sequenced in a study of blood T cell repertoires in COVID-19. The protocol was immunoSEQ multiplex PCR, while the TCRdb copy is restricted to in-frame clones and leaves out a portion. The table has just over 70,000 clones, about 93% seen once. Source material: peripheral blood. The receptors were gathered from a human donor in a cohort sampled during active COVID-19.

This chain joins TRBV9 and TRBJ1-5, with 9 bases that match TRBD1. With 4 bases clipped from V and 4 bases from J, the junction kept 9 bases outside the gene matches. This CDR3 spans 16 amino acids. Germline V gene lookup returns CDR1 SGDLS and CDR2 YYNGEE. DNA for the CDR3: TGTGCCAGCAGCCTGGACCCCGGGACAGGGAATCAGCCCCAGCATTTT. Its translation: CASSLDPGTGNQPQHF.

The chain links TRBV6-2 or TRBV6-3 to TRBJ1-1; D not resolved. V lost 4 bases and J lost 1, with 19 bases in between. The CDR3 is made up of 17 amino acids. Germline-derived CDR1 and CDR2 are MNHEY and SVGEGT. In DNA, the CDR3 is TGTGCCAGCAGTTCGCGAAGCCTTGAAGTCCAGAACACTGAAGCTTTCTTT. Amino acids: CASSSRSLEVQNTEAFF.

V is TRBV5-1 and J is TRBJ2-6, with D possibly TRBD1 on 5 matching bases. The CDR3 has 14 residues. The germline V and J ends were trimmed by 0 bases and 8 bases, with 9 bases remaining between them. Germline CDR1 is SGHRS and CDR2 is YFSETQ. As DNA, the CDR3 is TGCGCCAGCAGCTTGGAAGGGGAACCCAACGTCCTGACTTTC. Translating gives CASSLEGEPNVLTF.

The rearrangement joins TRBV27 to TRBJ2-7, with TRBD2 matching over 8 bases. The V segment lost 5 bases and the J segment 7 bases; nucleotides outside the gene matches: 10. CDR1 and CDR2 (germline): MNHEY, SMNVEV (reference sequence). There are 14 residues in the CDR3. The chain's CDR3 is CASSPGGAVREQYF. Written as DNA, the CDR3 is TGTGCCAGCAGTCCGGGAGGGGCCGTTCGAGAGCAGTACTTC.

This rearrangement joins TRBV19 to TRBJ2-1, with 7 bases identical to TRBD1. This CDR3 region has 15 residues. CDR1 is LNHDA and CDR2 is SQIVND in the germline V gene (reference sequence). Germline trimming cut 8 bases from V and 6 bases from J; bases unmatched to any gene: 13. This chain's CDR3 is CASQIPGTAINEQFF. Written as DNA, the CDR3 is TGTGCCAGTCAGATCCCGGGGACAGCGATCAATGAGCAGTTCTTC.

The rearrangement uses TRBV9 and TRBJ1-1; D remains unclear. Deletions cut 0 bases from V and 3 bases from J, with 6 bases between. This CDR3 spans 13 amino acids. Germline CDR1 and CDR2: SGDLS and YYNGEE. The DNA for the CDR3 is TGTGCCAGCAGCGTAGGGGCAGACACTGAAGCTTTCTTT. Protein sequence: CASSVGADTEAFF.

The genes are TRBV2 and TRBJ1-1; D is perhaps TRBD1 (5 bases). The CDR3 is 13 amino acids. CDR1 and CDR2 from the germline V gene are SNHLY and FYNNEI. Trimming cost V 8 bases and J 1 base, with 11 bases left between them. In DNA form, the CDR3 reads TGTGCCAGCTCCGCTCAGGGGAACACTGAAGCTTTCTTT. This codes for CASSAQGNTEAFF.

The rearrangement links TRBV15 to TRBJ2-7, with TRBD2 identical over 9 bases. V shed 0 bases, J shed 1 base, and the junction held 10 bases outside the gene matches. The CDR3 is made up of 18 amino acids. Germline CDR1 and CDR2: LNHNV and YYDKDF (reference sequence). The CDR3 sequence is CATSRDHSGAGGSYEQYF. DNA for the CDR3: TGTGCCACCAGCAGAGATCATAGTGGAGCGGGGGGATCCTACGAGCAGTACTTC.

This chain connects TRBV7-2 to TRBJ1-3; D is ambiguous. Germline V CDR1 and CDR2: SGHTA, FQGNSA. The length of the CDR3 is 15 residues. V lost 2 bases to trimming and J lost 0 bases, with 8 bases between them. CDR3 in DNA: TGTGCCAGCAGCTTACAGGCCTCCTCTGGAAACACCATATATTTT. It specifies CASSLQASSGNTIYF.